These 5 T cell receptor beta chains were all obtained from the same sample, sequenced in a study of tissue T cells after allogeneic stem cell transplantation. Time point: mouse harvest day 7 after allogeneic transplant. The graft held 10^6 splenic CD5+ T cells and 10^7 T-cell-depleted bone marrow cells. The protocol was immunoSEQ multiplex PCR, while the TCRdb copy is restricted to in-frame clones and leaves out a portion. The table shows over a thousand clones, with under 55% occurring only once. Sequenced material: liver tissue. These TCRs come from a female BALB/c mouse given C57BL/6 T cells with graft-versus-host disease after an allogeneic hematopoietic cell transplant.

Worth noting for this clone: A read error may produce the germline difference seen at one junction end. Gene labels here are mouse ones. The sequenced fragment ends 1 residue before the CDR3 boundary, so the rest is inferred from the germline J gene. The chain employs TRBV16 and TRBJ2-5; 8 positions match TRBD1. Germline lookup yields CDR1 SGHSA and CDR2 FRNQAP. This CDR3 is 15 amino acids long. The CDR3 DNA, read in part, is TGTGCAAGCAGCCTTCGGACAGGGAACCCAGACACCCAGTAC. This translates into CASSLRTGNPDTQY. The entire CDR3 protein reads CASSLRTGNPDTQYF.

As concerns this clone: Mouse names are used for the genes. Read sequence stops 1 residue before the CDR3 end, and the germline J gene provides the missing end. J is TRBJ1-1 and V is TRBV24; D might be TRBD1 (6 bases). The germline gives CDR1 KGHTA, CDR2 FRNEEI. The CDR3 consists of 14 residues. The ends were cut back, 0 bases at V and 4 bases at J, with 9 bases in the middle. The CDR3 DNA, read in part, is TGTGCCAGCAGTCTGTATTGCAGGGGCACAGAAGTCTTC. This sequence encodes CASSLYCRGTEVF. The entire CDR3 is CASSLYCRGTEVFF.

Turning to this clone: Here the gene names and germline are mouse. CDR3 DNA, as far as it was read: TGTGCCAGCAGTTCACAGATGGACACAGAAGTCTTC. It encodes CASSSQMDTEVF. The full CDR3 reads CASSSQMDTEVFF. The J gene is TRBJ1-1, the V gene TRBV26, with D hard to call. The read halts 1 residue ahead of the CDR3 end, with the missing end drawn from the germline J gene. Trimming removed 5 bases at V and 3 bases at J, with 10 bases between. Germline V gene lookup returns CDR1 KGHPV and CDR2 FQNQEV (reference sequence). The CDR3 has 13 amino acids.

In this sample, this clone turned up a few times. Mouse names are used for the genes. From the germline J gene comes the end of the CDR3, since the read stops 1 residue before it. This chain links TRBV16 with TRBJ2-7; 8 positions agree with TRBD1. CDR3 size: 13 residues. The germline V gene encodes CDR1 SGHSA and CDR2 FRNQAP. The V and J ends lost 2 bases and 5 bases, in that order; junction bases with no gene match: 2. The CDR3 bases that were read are TGTGCAAGCAGCTTACGGACAGGGAATGAACAGTAC. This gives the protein CASSLRTGNEQY. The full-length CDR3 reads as CASSLRTGNEQYF.

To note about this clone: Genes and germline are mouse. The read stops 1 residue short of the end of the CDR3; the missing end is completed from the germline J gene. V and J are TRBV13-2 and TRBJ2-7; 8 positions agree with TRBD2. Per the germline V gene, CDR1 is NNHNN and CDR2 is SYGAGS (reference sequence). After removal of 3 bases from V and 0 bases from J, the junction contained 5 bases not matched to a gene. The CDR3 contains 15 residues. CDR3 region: CASGVPGGISYEQYF. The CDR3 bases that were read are TGTGCCAGCGGTGTCCCTGGGGGGATCTCCTATGAACAGTAC.